This entry lists 16 T cell receptor beta chains sequenced from one sample in a study of long-term antiretroviral therapy in people with HIV. Investigators performed immunoSEQ version v3.0 at survey level. Measured with immunoSEQ multiplex PCR; TCRdb has only the in-frame clones, and not every one. This sample carries about 30,000 clones, 80% of them seen once, and the ten largest clones take 6% to 8%. The sequences come from unsorted PBMCs, collected 0.3 years after starting antiretroviral therapy. These receptor sequences come from a man between 35 and 55 years old with HIV.

The rearrangement links TRBV5-6 to TRBJ2-5; TRBD1 might be the D (6 bases). CDR3 length: 14 residues. Germline values: CDR1 SGHDT, CDR2 YYEEEE. V was trimmed by 3 bases and J by 1 base, leaving 10 bases between them. As DNA, the CDR3 is TGTGCCAGCAGCTCCTACAGGGTCCAAGAGACCCAGTACTTC. This codes for CASSSYRVQETQYF. Based on the CDR3 plus reference TRBV5-6 and TRBJ2-5, the full variable domain is DAGVTQSPTHLIKTRGQQVTLRCSPKSGHDTVSWYQQALGQGPQFIFQYYEEEERQRGNFPDRFSGHQFPNYSSELNVNALLLGDSALYLCASSSYRVQETQYFGPGTRLLVL.

The genes are TRBV19 and TRBJ2-3; D is perhaps TRBD2 (5 bases). V shed 2 bases and J shed 1 base, with 10 bases lying between them. Germline V gene sequence: CDR1 LNHDA, CDR2 SQIVND (reference sequence). The CDR3 sequence is 15 residues long. CDR3 nucleotide sequence: TGTGCCAGTAGTATAAGAGGGCTCGGCACAGATACGCAGTATTTT. Translated: CASSIRGLGTDTQYF.

V and J are TRBV7-9 and TRBJ2-7, with D perhaps matching TRBD2 (5 bases). The CDR3 covers 13 residues. Trimming stripped 1 base from V and 5 bases from J, with 9 bases between. The germline V gene encodes CDR1 SEHNR and CDR2 FQNEAQ (reference sequence). The CDR3 DNA sequence: TGTGCCAGCAGCTTAGAATTCGGGGACGAGCAGTACTTC. As protein: CASSLEFGDEQYF.

The V call is TRBV5-1, the J call TRBJ2-3, with TRBD2 matching over 15 bases. The CDR3 has 18 amino acids. J lost 3 bases, V lost 4 bases, and 9 bases had no gene match. Per germline, CDR1 SGHRS and CDR2 YFSETQ. The CDR3 loop reads CASSPGTSGRPGTDTQYF. CDR3 DNA sequence: TGCGCCAGCAGCCCGGGGACTAGCGGGAGGCCTGGTACAGATACGCAGTATTTT.

This clone came up once. The chain carries TRBV19 and TRBJ2-5; 8 bases line up with TRBD2. The ends lost 3 bases at V and 5 bases at J; junction bases unmatched: 5. Germline-derived CDR1 and CDR2 are LNHDA and SQIVND (reference sequence). The CDR3 is 14 amino acids. CDR3 protein: CASSMGTSPETQYF. The CDR3, as DNA: TGTGCCAGTAGTATGGGGACTAGTCCGGAGACCCAGTACTTC.

The genes are TRBV6-6 and TRBJ2-7, with a weak D call TRBD1 (6 bases). Trimming pared 6 bases from V and 3 bases from J, leaving 9 bases between. From germline, CDR1 is MNHNY and CDR2 SVGAGI (reference sequence). This CDR3 region has 12 residues. The CDR3 region is CASSSTGYEQYF. The CDR3 nucleotides are TGTGCCAGCAGCTCGACAGGCTACGAGCAGTACTTC.

The chain carries TRBV5-1 and TRBJ2-3; D gene ambiguous. The germline V gene encodes CDR1 SGHRS and CDR2 YFSETQ. CDR3 length equals 13 residues. V dropped 7 bases and J dropped 2 bases, with 11 bases sitting between them. CDR3: CASGVTYTDTQYF. The CDR3 region has the DNA TGCGCCAGCGGGGTCACCTACACAGATACGCAGTATTTT. The variable domain in full, completed from reference TRBV5-1 and TRBJ2-3, reads KAGVTQTPRYLIKTRGQQVTLSCSPISGHRSVSWYQQTPGQGLQFLFEYFSETQRNKGNFPGRFSGRQFSNSRSEMNVSTLELGDSALYLCASGVTYTDTQYFGPGTRLTVL.

The chain employs TRBV14 and TRBJ2-6, with D possibly being TRBD1 or TRBD2 (6 bases each). Germline loops: CDR1 SGHDN, CDR2 FVKESK. V was clipped by 4 bases and J by 2 bases, with 9 bases between them. This CDR3 comprises 15 residues. CDR3: CASSLGGAGANVLTF. The CDR3 DNA follows: TGTGCCAGCAGCCTGGGGGGCGCTGGGGCCAACGTCCTGACTTTC.

The sample holds one count of this clone. The chain has TRBV28 and TRBJ2-7; 7 bases line up with TRBD2. CDR3 length: 16 residues. V trimming: 5 bases; J trimming: 4 bases; junction bases outside the gene matches: 14. Germline-derived CDR1 and CDR2 are MDHEN and SYDVKM. The CDR3 reads CASSPPPGGGKYEQYF. CDR3 nucleotides: TGTGCCAGCAGTCCCCCCCCAGGCGGGGGAAAGTACGAGCAGTACTTC.

The V gene is TRBV16, the J gene TRBJ2-7; possibly TRBD2 for D (5 bases). The CDR3 covers 13 residues. The germline V gene encodes CDR1 KGHSY and CDR2 FQNENV. V lost 1 base to trimming and J lost 6 bases, with 10 bases between them. The CDR3 protein is CASSQFSAGEQYF. DNA for the CDR3: TGTGCCAGCAGCCAATTTTCGGCGGGCGAGCAGTACTTC.

This clone was counted between two and nine times. The gene calls are TRBV5-1 and TRBJ2-2, with 10 bases aligning to TRBD1. The CDR3 sequence is 17 residues long. Germline CDR1 is SGHRS and CDR2 is YFSETQ. J lost 6 bases, V lost 5 bases, and 13 bases had no gene match. The CDR3 DNA follows: TGCGCCAGCAGGTACGAGACAGGGGGCAATCGGCCCGGGGAGCTGTTTTTT. Its translation is CASRYETGGNRPGELFF. Combining the CDR3 with reference TRBV5-1 and TRBJ2-2 gives the whole variable domain KAGVTQTPRYLIKTRGQQVTLSCSPISGHRSVSWYQQTPGQGLQFLFEYFSETQRNKGNFPGRFSGRQFSNSRSEMNVSTLELGDSALYLCASRYETGGNRPGELFFGEGSRLTVL.

This clone was counted a single time. The J gene is TRBJ1-2, the V gene TRBV6-5, with D possibly being TRBD1 (6 bases). V was shortened by 2 bases and J by 10 bases, with 14 bases between the two germline ends. The CDR3 extends over 13 amino acids. Germline V gene data show CDR1 as MNHEY and CDR2 as SVGAGI. CDR3 DNA: TGTGCCAGCAGTTACGGGGGCAAGGGCATCTACACCTTC. It encodes CASSYGGKGIYTF.

The chain recombines TRBV5-1 with TRBJ2-5, with a possible D match to TRBD2 (7 bases). This CDR3 contains 16 residues. Germline-derived CDR1 and CDR2 are SGHRS and YFSETQ. With 1 base removed from V and 1 base from J, the gap between germline ends came to 14 bases. CDR3 sequence (DNA): TGCGCCAGCAGCTTGCTACCGGGGGGCGCCCAAGAGACCCAGTACTTC. This encodes CASSLLPGGAQETQYF.

The chain recombines TRBV13 with TRBJ2-7; possibly TRBD1 for D (6 bases). This CDR3 has 14 residues. V was trimmed by 4 bases and J by 3 bases, leaving 13 bases between them. Per germline, CDR1 PRHDT and CDR2 FYEKMQ (reference sequence). The CDR3 spells CASSSTGTYYEQYF. CDR3 DNA: TGTGCCAGCAGCTCCACCGGGACATACTACGAGCAGTACTTC.

This chain joins TRBV4-1 and TRBJ2-1, with TRBD2 identical over 8 bases. The germline gives CDR1 MGHRA, CDR2 YSYEKL. CDR3 length: 17 amino acids. J gave up 1 base and V 3 bases, and 8 bases lay outside the gene matches. The CDR3 loop is CASSHVGGGLSYNEQFF. The CDR3 DNA reads TGCGCCAGCAGCCACGTGGGCGGGGGGCTTTCCTACAATGAGCAGTTCTTC.

The genes are TRBV5-1 and TRBJ1-2; D not resolved. The V and J ends lost 0 bases and 1 base respectively, with 4 bases between them. Germline loops: CDR1 SGHRS, CDR2 YFSETQ. This CDR3 has 13 residues. CDR3 coding DNA: TGCGCCAGCAGCTTGGGGGTTAACTATGGCTACACCTTC. Its protein product is CASSLGVNYGYTF. Complete variable domain (other parts from reference TRBV5-1 and TRBJ1-2): KAGVTQTPRYLIKTRGQQVTLSCSPISGHRSVSWYQQTPGQGLQFLFEYFSETQRNKGNFPGRFSGRQFSNSRSEMNVSTLELGDSALYLCASSLGVNYGYTFGSGTRLTVV.